Each of the 7 T cell receptor beta chains below was sequenced from the same sample in a study of blood T cells in healthy people across ages. A second PCR, run for roughly 7 to 12 cycles, used a sample-barcoded 5' primer plus a J-beta primer mix. TCRdb analysed the 5' RACE reads with MiXCR anew, one entry per CDR3 protein. This repertoire shows around 700,000 distinct CDR3 sequences, about 25% found once; its top ten account for around 9.2%. The sample was also reused in another study, on T cells of mothers and their children.

The sequenced material came from blood. The receptors stem from a boy younger than 18 in good health.

The chain is built from TRBV9 and TRBJ2-5, with D maybe TRBD1 (8 bases). CDR1 SGDLS and CDR2 YYNGEE come from the germline V gene. Trimming shortened V by 3 bases and J by 4 bases, and 16 bases separated the two germline ends. CDR3 length equals 15 residues. CDR3: CASSGMTGEGETQYF. CDR3 coding DNA: TGTGCCAGCAGCGGAATGACAGGGGAGGGAGAGACCCAGTACTTC.

V gene TRBV20-1 combines with J gene TRBJ1-5, with D uncertain. Germline CDR1 reads DFQATT; CDR2 reads SNEGSKA (reference sequence). V was cut by 4 bases and J by 0 bases, with 10 bases left in between. This CDR3 comprises 14 residues. CDR3 in DNA: TGCAGTGCTAAAGCGATTTATAGCAATCAGCCCCAGCATTTT. Its translation is CSAKAIYSNQPQHF.

This clonotype showed up many times. The chain has TRBV7-9 and TRBJ2-1, with D hard to call. CDR1 and CDR2 (germline): SEHNR, FQNEAQ (reference sequence). This CDR3 contains 13 residues. Trimming shortened V by 1 base and J by 6 bases, and 7 bases separated the two germline ends. The CDR3 here is CASSLVPSNEQFF. CDR3 in DNA: TGTGCCAGCAGCTTAGTCCCGAGCAATGAGCAGTTCTTC.

This clonotype was counted only a few times. CDR3 sequence: CSASTSAPETQYF. CDR3 DNA: TGCAGTGCTAGTACTAGCGCCCCAGAGACCCAGTACTTC. The chain has TRBV20-1 and TRBJ2-5; 7 positions match TRBD2. The CDR3 runs to 13 residues. Trimming cost V 3 bases and J 4 bases; bases outside gene matches: 5. The germline V gene encodes CDR1 DFQATT and CDR2 SNEGSKA (reference sequence).

The V call is TRBV28, the J call TRBJ1-5, with a possible D match to TRBD1 (5 bases). Germline values: CDR1 MDHEN, CDR2 SYDVKM. The CDR3 sequence is 12 residues long. Trimming took off 4 bases at V and 4 bases at J, with 5 bases between the two ends. CDR3 residues: CASSWGNQPQHF. The CDR3 coding sequence is TGTGCCAGCAGTTGGGGGAATCAGCCCCAGCATTTT.

The gene calls are TRBV12-3 or TRBV12-4 and TRBJ2-5; D is unresolved. The CDR3 sequence is 13 residues long. Trimming removed 7 bases at V and 2 bases at J, with 11 bases between. The CDR3 sequence is CASTQLEQETQYF. The CDR3 nucleotides read TGTGCCAGCACCCAGCTCGAGCAAGAGACCCAGTACTTC.

This clonotype has just a few counts. This chain connects TRBV4-1 to TRBJ1-2; D perhaps matches TRBD1 (6 bases). Trimming shortened V by 3 bases and J by 2 bases, and 13 bases separated the two germline ends. Germline values: CDR1 MGHRA, CDR2 YSYEKL. This CDR3 is built from 15 residues. In nucleotides, the CDR3 is TGCGCCAGCAGCCAGGGGGGGCAGGGCAACTATGGCTACACCTTC. Protein: CASSQGGQGNYGYTF.